This T cell receptor beta chain was identified during a study of shared clonotypes between healthy human individuals (dated by TCRdb to between 2020 and 2021). Notes on the research overall: The cohort included three men and two women between 18 and 49 years of age. For each donor, CD4 naive and CD4 memory were each run on three plates, CD8 naive on two plates, and CD8 memory on one plate. To estimate repertoire size and how much clonotypes are shared between individuals, the study performed deep sequencing of blood TCR repertoires from a few healthy adults. To increase sequencing depth and limit assay-specific biases, different laboratories used diverse techniques to prepare libraries and sequence TCR repertoires. Between about 0.8 and 9 billion PBMCs per donor were obtained by leukapheresis.

Using the deep immunoSEQ assay, TCR CDR3 regions were amplified from genomic DNA by multiplex PCR. Genomic DNA extracted from each cell subset was distributed evenly over all wells of several immunoSEQ 96-well plates, and each plate served as one replicate. For sorted subsets, approximately 0.2 ug of genomic DNA, equivalent to some 30,000 T cell genomes, went into each replicate PCR. Purified libraries were quantified with a Qubit 3.0 fluorometer, sized on a Bioanalyzer 2100, and re-quantified with the KAPA Library Quantification kit. Every immunoSEQ 96-well plate was sequenced on a separate single-read 150-cycle Illumina NextSeq 550 flow cell. Per the source publication's procedure: Because the immunoSEQ output included only junctional sequences and no quality scores, the filtering could not be the same as the filtering used for full-length reads. Sequences were annotated with PyIR, a Python wrapper for IgBLAST v1.9, using IMGT germline references to assign V/J genes and CDR3. Reads were removed for weak V/J assignments (E-value above 1e-6), missing CDR3, stop codons, out-of-frame junctions, or ambiguous translated residues. A V3J clonotype was defined by an identical inferred V gene, J gene, and CDR3 amino acid sequence. To compute the percentage overlap between repertoires, the number of shared unique clonotypes was divided by the size of the smaller repertoire. RTK rarefaction, the Chao1 estimator, and Recon v2.1 estimates of unobserved clonotypes were used to assess repertoire richness. OLGA was used to compute generation probabilities for all TCRbeta clonotypes that the gDNA method yielded from a few donors. The table comes from immuneACCESS by way of TCRdb, which keeps in-frame sequences with V and J called. Part of the clones is missing from these tables; in studies checked, under half for an unresolved V gene and the rest for unknown reasons. That table gives V, J and clone size, and the DNA gave D and trimming. This sample gives roughly 2.4 million clones in total; more than 90% of them show up just once. The ten biggest clones cover approximately 0.13% of the sample.

Results and caveats for the whole study, not just this receptor: Because the study included only a small number of donors, the genetic and exposure-history diversity represented was limited. Only blood was sampled, and tissue TCR repertoires likely differ from those in blood. Rarefaction of sorted-subset datasets indicated incomplete sequencing despite the large sequencing depth. Approximately 4.8% of naive CD4, 3.5% of naive CD8, around 2.3% of memory CD4, and 0.35% to 0.5% of memory CD8 clonotypes were shared across several donors. Higher generation probabilities were observed for clonotypes shared by all four sorted-subset donors than for non-shared clonotypes. Estimated clonotype richness was generally larger for naive than for memory subsets. Pairwise subsampling led to the expectation that sequencing depth would affect the degree of clonotype sharing among donors.

With regard to this clone: Its antigen is unknown. One base away there is no much larger clone; base qualities are not given.

The donors were healthy, HIV-negative adults with no recently reported acute infections or vaccinations. All donors were Caucasian adults living in Nashville, Tennessee, USA. CD4+ T cells were enriched through magnetic negative selection, after which naive cells were positively selected on CD45RA and the remaining negative fraction served as the memory subset. After blood collection by leukapheresis, PBMCs were isolated using Ficoll-Histopaque density gradient centrifugation and then cryopreserved in the vapor phase of liquid nitrogen. Purity and quantity of every magnetically sorted T cell population were checked by analytical flow cytometry. Genomic DNA was isolated from every sorted fraction and measured by UV absorbance on a Nanodrop 2000c. V is pruned by 5 bases and J by 9 bases, leaving 9 bases of the junction without a gene match. Based on the germline V gene, the CDR1 and CDR2 sequences are SGHTA and FQGNSA. Measured from the cysteine to the phenylalanine, the CDR3 is 15 residues long. Only the CDR3 DNA stays, 45 bases, in frame from base 1.

Material: naive CD4+ T cells sorted from blood. What the cell subset or site label conveys for this sample: CD45RA+ positively selected. The source of this sequence is a man aged 18 to 30 in good health. The chain is made from TRBV7-2 and TRBJ1-6, with 8 central nucleotides matching TRBD1. The CDR3 here reads CASSPDRGSASPLHF. The DNA reads as follows: TGTGCCAGCAGCCCAGACAGGGGTTCAGCTTCACCCCTCCACTTT.